This T cell receptor beta chain was captured by sequencing in a study of blood T cell repertoires in COVID-19 (TCRdb year 2020). As for the study more broadly: Samples covering the acute and convalescent phases of COVID-19 were provided by collaborators in the United States, Italy and Spain. Where HLA class I and class II types were available, the types were taken from metadata supplied by the sample provider, not from assay-based typing. The repertoires were released in a freely available public database intended as a resource for research on the immune response to SARS-CoV-2. The material from the prospective study consisted of cDNA or gDNA derived from T cells, B-cell-depleted T cells, or PBMCs. Samples came from the ongoing ImmuneRACE study (first 160 participants) plus 1,254 subjects from 6 global collaborators. Sample metadata almost always included a de-identified subject ID, COVID-19 status, age in years and sex. The dataset comprised deeply sampled blood TCRbeta repertoires from subjects exposed to, actively infected with, or recovered from COVID-19. Paper-wide results and their limitations: The amount of clinical and demographic metadata varied by source and participant and was provided uncurated.

Collaborating institutions collected whole blood in K2EDTA tubes following their own protocols. For TCRbeta analysis, collaborators shipped samples in one of three forms: frozen whole blood, isolated PBMCs, or DNA extracted from either of those sample types. The immunoSEQ Assay, a bias-controlled multiplex PCR, was used to amplify TCRbeta CDR3 regions from genomic DNA. The study's processing was this. The number of nucleated cells in each sample was estimated from the amplification of reference gene primers within the assay. Sequence reads were collapsed and filtered to measure the absolute abundance of every unique TCRbeta CDR3 rearrangement. For each sample, productive Simpson clonality was calculated as the square root of Simpson's diversity index over productive rearrangements. The table was pulled from immuneACCESS by TCRdb, which kept in-frame rearrangements only. Such tables lose some clones; where checked, under half of the loss comes from unresolved V genes, and the rest has no known cause. From that table come the V and J calls and clone size; the DNA was used to work out D and trimming. For this sample the table gives approximately 150,000 clones, of which almost 90% were detected only once. The ten largest clones take up approximately 1.5% of the sample.

V gives up 7 bases and J gives up 5 bases, and the segment between their germline ends measures 20 bases. The CDR3 has 15 amino acids, counting the end cysteine and phenylalanine. Here the CDR3 DNA is all that survives: 45 bases in frame from base 1. The germline V gene yields MNHEY for CDR1 and SVGAGI for CDR2. On this clone: Its target antigen remains unknown. Base qualities were left out, and no much larger clone turns up one base away.

This sequence originates from a woman in her fifties or sixties with acute or convalescent COVID-19. The rearranged chain carries TRBV6-5 and TRBJ1-1; possibly the D gene is TRBD1, per 5 matching bases. The sequenced sample was peripheral blood. CDR3 sequence: CASTFLDGGDTEAFF. In nucleotides, the sequence is TGTGCCAGCACTTTCCTCGACGGGGGAGATACTGAAGCTTTCTTT.